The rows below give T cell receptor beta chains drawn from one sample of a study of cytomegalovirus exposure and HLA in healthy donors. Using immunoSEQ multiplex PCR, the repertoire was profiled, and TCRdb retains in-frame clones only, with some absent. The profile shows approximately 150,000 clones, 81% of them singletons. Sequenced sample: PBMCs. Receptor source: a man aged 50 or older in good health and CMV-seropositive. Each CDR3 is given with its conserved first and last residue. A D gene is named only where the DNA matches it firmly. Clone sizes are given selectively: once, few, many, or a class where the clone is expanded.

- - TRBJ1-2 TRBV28 CASREGPNYGYTF TGTGCCAGCAGGGAGGGGCCCAACTATGGCTACACCTTC
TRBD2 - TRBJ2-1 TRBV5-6 CASSISGPYNEQFF TGTGCCAGCAGCATTAGCGGGCCCTACAATGAGCAGTTCTTC
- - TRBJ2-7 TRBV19 CASSISAGVSYEQYF TGTGCCAGTAGTATTAGTGCGGGCGTTTCCTACGAGCAGTACTTC
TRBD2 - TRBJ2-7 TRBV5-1 CASSASGGFYEQYF TGCGCCAGCAGCGCTAGCGGGGGATTCTACGAGCAGTACTTC
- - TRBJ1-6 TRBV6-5 CASSSEAGRPLHF TGTGCCAGCAGTTCCGAGGCCGGGAGACCCCTCCACTTT
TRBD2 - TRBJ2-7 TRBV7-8 CASSWIAGGPRRDYHEQYF TGTGCCAGCAGCTGGATAGCGGGAGGGCCACGAAGGGATTACCACGAGCAGTACTTC
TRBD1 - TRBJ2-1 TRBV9 CASSTGGRGNEQFF TGTGCCAGCAGCACAGGGGGCCGGGGCAATGAGCAGTTCTTC
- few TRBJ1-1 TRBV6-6 CATGQSRKAFF TGTGCCACAGGACAGTCGAGAAAAGCTTTCTTT
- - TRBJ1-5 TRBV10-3 CAISPSNQPQHF TGTGCCATCAGTCCAAGCAATCAGCCCCAGCATTTT
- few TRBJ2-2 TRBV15 CATSNPGNTGELFF TGTGCCACCAGCAATCCGGGGAACACCGGGGAGCTGTTTTTT
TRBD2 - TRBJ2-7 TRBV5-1 CASSASGGLYEQYF TGCGCCAGCAGCGCGAGCGGGGGCCTTTACGAGCAGTACTTC
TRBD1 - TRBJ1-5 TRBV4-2 CASSQQQGGYSNQPQHF TGTGCCAGCAGCCAGCAGCAGGGGGGTTATAGCAATCAGCCCCAGCATTTT
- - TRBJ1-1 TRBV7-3 CASSLSPGVGEAFF TGTGCCAGCAGCCTCTCCCCGGGGGTTGGGGAAGCTTTCTTT
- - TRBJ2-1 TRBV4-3 CASSQEGTSYNEQFF TGCGCCAGCAGCCAAGAAGGGACTTCCTACAATGAGCAGTTCTTC
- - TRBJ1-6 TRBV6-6 CASSYVAGYNSPLHF TGTGCCAGCAGTTACGTCGCGGGATATAATTCACCCCTCCACTTT
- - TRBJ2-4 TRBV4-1 CASSQDGGRGGPKNIQYF TGCGCCAGCAGCCAAGATGGGGGGAGGGGGGGTCCCAAAAACATTCAGTACTTC
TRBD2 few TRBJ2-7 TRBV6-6 CASSYTSGRPSYEQYF TGTGCCAGCAGTTACACTAGCGGGAGGCCCTCCTACGAGCAGTACTTC
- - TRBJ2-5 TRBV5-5 CASSLGLVTRETQYF TGTGCCAGCAGCTTGGGATTGGTAACGCGGGAGACCCAGTACTTC
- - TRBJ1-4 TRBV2 CASSEWGGEKLFF TGTGCCAGCAGTGAATGGGGGGGAGAAAAACTGTTTTTT
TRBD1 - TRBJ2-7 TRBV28 CASSFRQGLTYEQYF TGTGCCAGCAGTTTCCGACAGGGGCTAACCTACGAGCAGTACTTC
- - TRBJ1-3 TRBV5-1 CASSPETGSSQGNTIYF TGCGCCAGCAGCCCGGAGACAGGATCGAGTCAGGGAAACACCATATATTTT
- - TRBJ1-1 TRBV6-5 CASSSHSRDKNTEAFF TGTGCCAGCAGTTCGCACAGCCGGGACAAGAACACTGAAGCTTTCTTT
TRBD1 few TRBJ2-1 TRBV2 CARQGANEQFF TGTGCCAGACAGGGGGCGAATGAGCAGTTCTTC
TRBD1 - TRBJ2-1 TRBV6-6 CASSMDRGFYNEQFF TGTGCCAGCAGCATGGACAGGGGGTTCTACAATGAGCAGTTCTTC
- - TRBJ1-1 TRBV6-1 CASQDSLNTEAFF TGTGCCAGCCAGGACAGCTTGAACACTGAAGCTTTCTTT
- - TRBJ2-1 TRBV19 CASSMRAKSRDEQFF TGTGCCAGTAGTATGCGCGCAAAATCGCGCGATGAGCAGTTCTTC
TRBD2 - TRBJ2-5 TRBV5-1 CASTLGVGGRPEETQYF TGCGCCAGCACCCTTGGGGTGGGCGGGAGGCCAGAAGAGACCCAGTACTTC
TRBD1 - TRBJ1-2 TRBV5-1 CASSWGQGAYGYTF TGCGCCAGCAGCTGGGGACAGGGAGCCTATGGCTACACCTTC
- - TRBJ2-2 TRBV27 CASSLRGRGLTGELFF TGTGCCAGCAGTTTAAGGGGTAGGGGCTTAACCGGGGAGCTGTTTTTT
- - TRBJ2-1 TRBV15 CATSRGQVSYNEQFF TGTGCCACCAGCAGAGGACAGGTTTCCTACAATGAGCAGTTCTTC
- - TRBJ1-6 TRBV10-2 CASSEFGGDSPLHF TGCGCCAGCAGTGAGTTTGGGGGCGATTCACCCCTCCACTTT
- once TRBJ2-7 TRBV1 CTSSHIKQSSEQYF TGCACCAGCAGCCACATTAAACAATCTAGCGAGCAGTACTTC
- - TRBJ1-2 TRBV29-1 CSLRDGYGYTF TGCAGCCTGCGGGACGGCTATGGCTACACCTTC
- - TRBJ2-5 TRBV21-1 CASSPLLRTGDSFGETQYF TGTGCCAGCAGCCCCCTCCTGAGGACAGGGGATAGTTTTGGAGAGACCCAGTACTTC
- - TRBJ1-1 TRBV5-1 CASSSGQPNTEAFF TGCGCCAGCAGCTCGGGACAACCCAACACTGAAGCTTTCTTT
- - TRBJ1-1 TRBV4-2 CASSQPSDTTEAFF TGTGCCAGCAGCCAACCCTCAGACACCACTGAAGCTTTCTTT
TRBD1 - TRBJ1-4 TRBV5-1 CASSITTGTGKEKLFF TGCGCCAGCAGCATTACAACCGGGACAGGGAAAGAAAAACTGTTTTTT
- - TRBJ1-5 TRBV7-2 CASSPRGGNSNQPQHF TGTGCCAGCAGCCCGCGGGGCGGAAATAGCAATCAGCCCCAGCATTTT
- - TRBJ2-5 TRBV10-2 CASMLTLAQETQYF TGCGCCAGCATGTTGACACTCGCCCAAGAGACCCAGTACTTC
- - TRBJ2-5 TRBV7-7 CASSRGRGETQYF TGTGCTAGCAGCCGCGGTCGGGGGGAGACCCAGTACTTC
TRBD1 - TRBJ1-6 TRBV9 CASSVGGNRGLDNSPLHF TGTGCCAGCAGCGTAGGAGGAAACAGGGGACTCGATAATTCACCCCTCCACTTT
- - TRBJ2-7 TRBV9 CASSVRGGAESREQYF TGTGCCAGCAGCGTAAGGGGGGGGGCAGAGTCGCGGGAGCAGTACTTC